These 15 T cell receptor beta chains were sequenced from one sample in a study of T cells after posttransplantation cyclophosphamide. Some clones are missing from TCRdb's copy, which holds only in-frame ones; the method was immunoSEQ multiplex PCR. The sample records about 28,000 clones, just over 85% being singletons. The sample comprised PBMCs. These TCRs come from a man aged 45-65 years.

The CDR3 sequence: CASSVTGVSYNSPLHF. CDR3 nucleotide sequence: TGTGCCAGCAGTGTGACAGGGGTCTCCTATAATTCACCCCTCCACTTT. V usage is TRBV28 and J usage is TRBJ1-6; 8 bases line up with TRBD1. The germline CDR1 and CDR2 sequences are MDHEN and SYDVKM. The length of the CDR3 is 16 residues. Trimming took 5 bases from V and 0 from J; bases not matched to a gene: 3.

The chain links TRBV2 to TRBJ2-2; 11 bases align to TRBD1. The CDR3 loop spans 15 amino acids. Germline CDR1 and CDR2: SNHLY and FYNNEI. The trim removed 7 bases at V and 3 bases at J, leaving 4 bases unmatched. The CDR3 is CASIRDRGYTGELFF. CDR3 nucleotide sequence: TGTGCCAGCATCCGGGACAGGGGGTACACCGGGGAGCTGTTTTTT.

The chain combines TRBV19 with TRBJ2-3; 10 bases are shared with TRBD1. The CDR3 is 15 amino acids. Germline assignment: CDR1 LNHDA and CDR2 SQIVND (reference sequence). Unmatched junction bases numbered 2, after V lost 5 bases and J lost 0 bases. CDR3 coding DNA: TGTGCCAGTAGTGGACAGGGGGAAAGCACAGATACGCAGTATTTT. It codes for CASSGQGESTDTQYF.

The chain joins TRBV11-3 to TRBJ1-2, with unresolved D. The CDR3 loop spans 12 amino acids. The germline V gene encodes CDR1 SGHNT and CDR2 YENEEA. V lost 3 bases, J lost 3 bases, and 5 bases lay in between. CDR3 residues: CASSFTDYGYTF. Written as DNA, the CDR3 is TGTGCCAGCAGCTTTACGGACTATGGCTACACCTTC.

J is TRBJ2-7 and V is TRBV6-5; TRBD2 might be the D (5 bases). Trimming took 5 bases from V and 6 from J, leaving 14 bases between them. Looked up from germline, CDR1 is MNHEY and CDR2 is SVGAGI. CDR3 length equals 13 residues. The CDR3 DNA is TGTGCCAGCAGTCCCGGGGTCAGACTCGAGCAGTACTTC. It is translated as CASSPGVRLEQYF.

The rearrangement joins TRBV7-8 to TRBJ1-1; a weak D match, TRBD1 (5 bases). The CDR3 has 15 residues. Germline V gene lookup returns CDR1 SGHVS and CDR2 FQNEAQ. Trimming left V 1 base short and J 0 bases short, with 9 bases between. The CDR3 DNA reads as TGTGCCAGCAGCTTAGGGGGCAGAATGAACACTGAAGCTTTCTTT. Translating gives CASSLGGRMNTEAFF.

The count of this clone is one. V is TRBV5-6 and J is TRBJ2-2; perhaps TRBD1 as D (7 bases). V was trimmed by 3 bases and J by 5 bases, leaving 17 bases between them. The germline CDR1 and CDR2 sequences are SGHDT and YYEEEE. The CDR3 totals 16 residues. The CDR3 nucleotides are TGTGCCAGCAGCTCTAAGGGGGCGGGAAGGACCGGGGAGCTGTTTTTT. Translation gives CASSSKGAGRTGELFF.

The chain uses TRBV18 and TRBJ1-1; D perhaps matches TRBD1 (5 bases). Trimming removed 6 bases from V and 0 bases from J, with 8 bases in between. CDR3 length equals 13 residues. Per the germline V gene, CDR1 is KGHSH and CDR2 is LQKENI. In nucleotides, the CDR3 is TGTGCCAGCTCCTGGGGCGTGAACACTGAAGCTTTCTTT. It yields the protein CASSWGVNTEAFF.

This chain uses TRBV15 with TRBJ1-5, with D perhaps matching TRBD1 (5 bases). CDR3 length equals 16 residues. Trimming cost V 0 bases and J 7 bases, with 16 bases left between them. CDR1 is LNHNV and CDR2 is YYDKDF in the germline V gene (reference sequence). In nucleotides, the CDR3 is TGTGCCACCAGCAGAGATCGGTATGACAGTTCCCAGCCCCAGCATTTT. This sequence encodes CATSRDRYDSSQPQHF.

The chain uses TRBV7-9 and TRBJ1-4; 9 bases map to TRBD1. The trim removed 2 bases at V and 10 bases at J, leaving 5 bases unmatched. CDR1 SEHNR and CDR2 FQNEAQ come from the germline V gene (reference sequence). CDR3 length: 14 amino acids. This chain's CDR3 is CASSLLQGAGKLFF. As DNA, the CDR3 is TGTGCCAGCAGCTTATTACAGGGGGCGGGAAAACTGTTTTTT. The variable domain in full, with the rest retrieved from reference TRBV7-9 and TRBJ1-4, is DTGVSQNPRHKITKRGQNVTFRCDPISEHNRLYWYRQTLGQGPEFLTYFQNEAQLEKSRLLSDRFSAERPKGSFSTLEIQRTEQGDSAMYLCASSLLQGAGKLFFGSGTQLSVL.

The CDR3 protein is CAWSPMLSEYEQYF. The CDR3 DNA reads as TGTGCCTGGAGTCCCATGCTCTCCGAGTACGAGCAGTACTTC. V is TRBV30 and J is TRBJ2-7, with D unresolved. Germline values: CDR1 GTSNPN, CDR2 SVGIG (reference sequence). Trimming took off 2 bases at V and 4 bases at J, with 15 bases between the two ends. CDR3 size: 14 residues. The whole variable domain, filled in from reference TRBV30 and TRBJ2-7, reads SQTIHQWPATLVQPVGSPLSLECTVEGTSNPNLYWYRQAAGRGLQLLFYSVGIGQISSEVPQNLSASRPQDRQFILSSKKLLLSDSGFYLCAWSPMLSEYEQYFGPGTRLTVT.

This clone was seen a single time. V is TRBV5-4 and J is TRBJ1-1, with 9 bases identical to TRBD1. CDR3 length equals 14 residues. Per germline, CDR1 SGHNT and CDR2 YYREEE (reference sequence). Unmatched junction bases numbered 7, after V lost 5 bases and J lost 5 bases. This chain's CDR3 is CASRPQGARTEAFF. The CDR3 nucleotides are TGTGCCAGCAGGCCACAGGGGGCGCGGACTGAAGCTTTCTTT. The full variable domain, rest sourced from reference TRBV5-4 and TRBJ1-1, is ETGVTQSPTHLIKTRGQQVTLRCSSQSGHNTVSWYQQALGQGPQFIFQYYREEENGRGNFPPRFSGLQFPNYSSELNVNALELDDSALYLCASRPQGARTEAFFGQGTRLTVV.

This clone showed up just a few times. The chain links TRBV7-2 to TRBJ2-2; D uncertain. Trimming pared 5 bases from V and 7 bases from J, leaving 11 bases between. CDR1 is SGHTA and CDR2 is FQGNSA in the germline V gene. The CDR3 totals 13 residues. The CDR3 region is CASSPQVIGELFF. DNA of the CDR3: TGTGCCAGCAGCCCCCAGGTGATCGGGGAGCTGTTTTTT.

CDR3 sequence reads: CASSLAAGRVTNEKLFF. CDR3 coding DNA: TGTGCCAGCAGCTTAGCGGCGGGGCGGGTAACTAATGAAAAACTGTTTTTT. The rearrangement uses TRBV7-9 and TRBJ1-4, with D possibly TRBD1 on 5 matching bases. Deletions cut 0 bases from V and 1 base from J, with 12 bases between. This CDR3 is 17 amino acids long. Germline CDR1 and CDR2: SEHNR and FQNEAQ (reference sequence).

This chain links TRBV29-1 with TRBJ2-1; 7 nucleotides align to TRBD2. V lost 1 base, J lost 0 bases, and 12 bases stayed unmatched. The germline gives CDR1 SQVTM, CDR2 ANQGSEA. CDR3 length equals 18 residues. The CDR3 sequence: CSVEGDTSGLRSYNEQFF. CDR3 DNA sequence: TGCAGCGTTGAAGGGGATACGTCGGGACTACGCTCCTACAATGAGCAGTTCTTC.